What follows are 16 T cell receptor beta chains derived from one specimen sequenced in a study of shared clonotypes between healthy human individuals. The method was immunoSEQ multiplex PCR; TCRdb's version includes in-frame clones alone and lacks a portion of them. The table records some 600,000 clones, about 96% of them present only once. Naive CD8 cells comprised CD45RO-negative, CCR7-positively selected cells, excluding terminally differentiated effector memory CD45RA+ cells. The sequencing sample was made of naive CD8+ T cells sorted from blood. The receptors stem from a woman aged 30 to 39 in good health.

The CDR3 reads CASSGGQDYGYTF. CDR3 DNA: TGTGCCAGCAGCGGCGGACAGGACTATGGCTACACCTTC. This chain links TRBV9 with TRBJ1-2; 7 positions match TRBD1. Per germline, CDR1 SGDLS and CDR2 YYNGEE. The CDR3 spans 13 residues. V gave up 3 bases and J gave up 3 bases; unmatched junction bases: 2.

CDR3 amino acids: CASSVGQTTGTEAFF. The CDR3 DNA is TGTGCCAGTAGTGTTGGGCAGACGACTGGCACTGAAGCTTTCTTT. This chain uses TRBV19 with TRBJ1-1; D gene ambiguous. Germline-derived CDR1 and CDR2 are LNHDA and SQIVND (reference sequence). This CDR3 contains 15 residues. V shed 5 bases and J shed 4 bases, with 17 bases lying between them.

The chain carries TRBV12-5 and TRBJ2-1; tentative D call: TRBD2 (6 bases). The CDR3 has 14 residues. The ends were cut back, 0 bases at V and 10 bases at J, with 13 bases in the middle. Germline loops: CDR1 LGHNT, CDR2 FRNRAP. CDR3 DNA: TGTGCTAGTGGTTTGGTACTGAGGGGAGGCGAGCAGTTCTTC. Amino acids: CASGLVLRGGEQFF.

The chain carries TRBV2 and TRBJ2-1, with 13 bases that match TRBD2. This CDR3 has 16 amino acids. J was trimmed by 6 bases and V by 7 bases; bases with no gene match: 9. Germline lookup yields CDR1 SNHLY and CDR2 FYNNEI. CDR3 protein: CASIGLAGEFGNEQFF. In DNA form, the CDR3 reads TGTGCCAGCATCGGACTAGCGGGAGAGTTCGGCAATGAGCAGTTCTTC. Based on the CDR3 plus reference TRBV2 and TRBJ2-1, the full variable domain is EPEVTQTPSHQVTQMGQEVILRCVPISNHLYFYWYRQILGQKVEFLVSFYNNEISEKSEIFDDQFSVERPDGSNFTLKIRSTKLEDSAMYFCASIGLAGEFGNEQFFGPGTRLTVL.

This sequence joins TRBV28 and TRBJ1-3; 11 nucleotides agree with TRBD1. V shed 2 bases and J 0 bases; nucleotides not matched to a gene: 9. The length of the CDR3 is 19 residues. Per the germline V gene, CDR1 is MDHEN and CDR2 is SYDVKM. The CDR3 DNA reads as TGTGCCAGCAGTTTACCGCTCCCGGGACAGGGGGACTCTGGAAACACCATATATTTT. Translating gives CASSLPLPGQGDSGNTIYF.

The rearrangement uses TRBV27 and TRBJ2-7, with 9 bases fitting TRBD1. The CDR3 is 12 residues long. Germline V CDR1 and CDR2: MNHEY, SMNVEV (reference sequence). J lost 5 bases, V lost 10 bases, and 6 bases had no gene match. CDR3 in amino acids: CAIGGQGNEQYF. As DNA, the CDR3 is TGTGCCATAGGGGGACAGGGTAACGAGCAGTACTTC.

This chain connects TRBV14 to TRBJ2-5, with TRBD1 matching 7 bases. The end of the DNA fits TRBJ2-7 better, so the J call may be wrong. The CDR3 sequence is 15 residues long. Germline values: CDR1 SGHDN, CDR2 FVKESK. The CDR3 sequence: CASSQGTGTIYEQYF. The CDR3 DNA reads TGTGCCAGCAGCCAAGGGACAGGCACTATCTACGAGCAGTACTTC.

The chain uses TRBV5-1 and TRBJ1-1; 9 nucleotides align to TRBD1. Germline V lookup: CDR1 SGHRS, CDR2 YFSETQ. The CDR3 runs 15 residues. The J segment lost 3 bases and the V segment lost 0 bases, leaving 3 bases of the junction unmatched. The CDR3 sequence: CASSLGWTGDTEAFF. For the CDR3, the DNA is TGCGCCAGCAGCTTGGGTTGGACAGGGGACACTGAAGCTTTCTTT.

This chain joins TRBV2 and TRBJ2-1; D unclear. The CDR3 is made up of 17 amino acids. Trimming removed 1 base from V and 0 bases from J, with 13 bases in between. Per the germline V gene, CDR1 is SNHLY and CDR2 is FYNNEI. The CDR3, as DNA: TGTGCCAGCAGTGAAGTCGCGGCGGATCCCTCCTACAATGAGCAGTTCTTC. Its translation: CASSEVAADPSYNEQFF. The entire variable domain, with the rest obtained from reference TRBV2 and TRBJ2-1, is as follows: EPEVTQTPSHQVTQMGQEVILRCVPISNHLYFYWYRQILGQKVEFLVSFYNNEISEKSEIFDDQFSVERPDGSNFTLKIRSTKLEDSAMYFCASSEVAADPSYNEQFFGPGTRLTVL.

The genes are TRBV7-9 and TRBJ2-7; TRBD2 agrees at 7 bases. Germline V gene data show CDR1 as SEHNR and CDR2 as FQNEAQ (reference sequence). The ends lost 9 bases at V and 5 bases at J; junction bases unmatched: 13. The CDR3 contains 14 residues. The CDR3 DNA follows: TGTGCCAGTTCTTCCTCGGGGGGACGCCACGAGCAGTACTTC. Translated: CASSSSGGRHEQYF.

This chain joins TRBV27 and TRBJ2-7, with TRBD1 matching 7 bases. The CDR3 is 15 amino acids. Germline values: CDR1 MNHEY, CDR2 SMNVEV (reference sequence). J gave up 9 bases and V 4 bases, and 15 bases lay outside the gene matches. The CDR3 sequence: CASSSLGGAFERQYF. CDR3 coding DNA: TGTGCCAGCAGTTCCCTAGGGGGCGCCTTCGAGCGGCAGTACTTC.

The V gene is TRBV30, the J gene TRBJ2-1; possibly TRBD2 for D (6 bases). The CDR3 contains 12 residues. Trimming took 3 bases from V and 8 from J, leaving 11 bases between them. The germline V gene encodes CDR1 GTSNPN and CDR2 SVGIG (reference sequence). The CDR3, as DNA: TGTGCCTGGAGAAGACTAGACGATGAGCAGTTCTTC. Encoded protein: CAWRRLDDEQFF.

Details on this clone: Other DNA sequences in the sample encode the same CDR3. The chain couples TRBV11-2 to TRBJ2-1; 9 positions agree with TRBD2. There are 14 residues in the CDR3. The germline gives CDR1 SGHAT, CDR2 FQNNGV. J lost 6 bases, V lost 4 bases, and 4 bases had no gene match. The CDR3 DNA follows: TGTGCCAGCAGCTCATTAGCGGGAGCCAATGAGCAGTTCTTC. Translation: CASSSLAGANEQFF.

The chain is built from TRBV10-3 and TRBJ1-6; D may be TRBD1 (5 bases). The CDR3 is 15 residues long. The germline V gene encodes CDR1 ENHRY and CDR2 SYGVKD. V was trimmed by 2 bases and J by 6 bases, leaving 11 bases between them. CDR3: CAISENGGSNSPLHF. CDR3 bases: TGTGCCATCAGTGAGAATGGGGGAAGTAATTCACCCCTCCACTTT.

The chain joins TRBV5-1 to TRBJ1-1, with TRBD1 as a possible D gene (5 bases). There are 14 residues in the CDR3. CDR1 SGHRS and CDR2 YFSETQ come from the germline V gene. V lost 4 bases to trimming and J lost 7 bases, with 17 bases between them. In DNA, the CDR3 is TGCGCCAGCAGCCCGGTGGAGCGGGGGGATGAAGCTTTCTTT. Its translation is CASSPVERGDEAFF.

The rearrangement joins TRBV9 to TRBJ2-7, with a weak D call TRBD2 (6 bases). The V end was cut by 3 bases, the J end by 5 bases, with 18 bases between. The CDR3 has 15 residues. The germline V gene encodes CDR1 SGDLS and CDR2 YYNGEE. CDR3 sequence: CASSGGGGRSDEQYF. In DNA form, the CDR3 reads TGTGCCAGCAGCGGGGGTGGAGGGAGGTCTGACGAGCAGTACTTC.